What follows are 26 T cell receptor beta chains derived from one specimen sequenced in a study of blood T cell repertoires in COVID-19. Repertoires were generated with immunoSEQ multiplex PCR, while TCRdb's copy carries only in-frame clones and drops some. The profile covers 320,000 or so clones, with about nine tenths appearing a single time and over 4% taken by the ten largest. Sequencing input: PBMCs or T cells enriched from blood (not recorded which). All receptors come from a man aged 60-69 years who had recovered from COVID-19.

This CDR3 is CASSLAGGAGELFF. CDR3 bases: TGTGCCAGCAGCTTAGCGGGAGGTGCCGGGGAGCTGTTTTTT. J is TRBJ2-2 and V is TRBV7-2, with D maybe TRBD2 (6 bases). V dropped 0 bases and J dropped 6 bases, with 8 bases sitting between them. In germline, CDR1 is SGHTA, CDR2 FQGNSA. The CDR3 totals 14 residues.

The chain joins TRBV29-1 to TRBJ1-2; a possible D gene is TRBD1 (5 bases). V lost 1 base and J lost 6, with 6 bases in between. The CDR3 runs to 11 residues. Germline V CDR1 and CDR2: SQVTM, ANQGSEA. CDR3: CSVEAGHGYTF. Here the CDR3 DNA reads TGCAGCGTTGAAGCAGGGCATGGCTACACCTTC.

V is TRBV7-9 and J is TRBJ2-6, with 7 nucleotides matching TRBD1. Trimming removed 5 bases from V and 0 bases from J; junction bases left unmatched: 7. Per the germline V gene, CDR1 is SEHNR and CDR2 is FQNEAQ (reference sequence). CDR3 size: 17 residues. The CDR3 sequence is CASSPGQIFSGANVLTF. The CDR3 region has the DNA TGTGCCAGCAGCCCGGGACAGATCTTCTCTGGGGCCAACGTCCTGACTTTC.

The CDR3 nucleotides read TGCGCCAGCAGCTTGGCCAGTCGACGGGGTAATTCACCCCTCCACTTT. Amino acids: CASSLASRRGNSPLHF. This chain uses TRBV5-1 with TRBJ1-6; D unclear. Germline lookup yields CDR1 SGHRS and CDR2 YFSETQ. V was clipped by 0 bases and J by 6 bases, with 13 bases between them. The CDR3 contains 16 residues.

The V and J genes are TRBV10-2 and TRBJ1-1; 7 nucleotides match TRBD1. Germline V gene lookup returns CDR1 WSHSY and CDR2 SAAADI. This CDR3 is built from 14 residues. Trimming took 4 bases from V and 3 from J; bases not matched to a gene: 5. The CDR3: CASSGWDRDTEAFF. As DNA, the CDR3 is TGCGCCAGCAGTGGCTGGGACAGAGACACTGAAGCTTTCTTT.

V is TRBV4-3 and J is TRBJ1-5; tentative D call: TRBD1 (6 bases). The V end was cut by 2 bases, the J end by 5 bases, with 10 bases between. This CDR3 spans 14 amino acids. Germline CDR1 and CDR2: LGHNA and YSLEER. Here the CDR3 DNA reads TGCGCCAGCAGCCAATCGACAGGCGATCAGCCCCAGCATTTT. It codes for CASSQSTGDQPQHF.

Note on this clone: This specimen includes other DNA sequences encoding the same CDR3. In nucleotides, the CDR3 is TGTGCCAGCAGTTACTCGAGTAGCGGGGCCTACGAGCAGTACTTC. Residues: CASSYSSSGAYEQYF. This chain connects TRBV6-2 or TRBV6-3 to TRBJ2-7; 8 bases line up with TRBD2. This CDR3 contains 15 residues. The germline CDR1 and CDR2 sequences are MNHEY and SVGEGT. V was clipped by 0 bases and J by 2 bases; unmatched bases: 3.

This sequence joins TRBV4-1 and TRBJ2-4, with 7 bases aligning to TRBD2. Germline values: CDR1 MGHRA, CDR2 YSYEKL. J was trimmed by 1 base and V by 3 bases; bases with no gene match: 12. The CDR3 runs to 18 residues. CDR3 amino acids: CASSHHWTRSTAKNIQYF. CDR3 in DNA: TGCGCCAGCAGCCATCACTGGACTAGATCGACCGCCAAAAACATTCAGTACTTC.

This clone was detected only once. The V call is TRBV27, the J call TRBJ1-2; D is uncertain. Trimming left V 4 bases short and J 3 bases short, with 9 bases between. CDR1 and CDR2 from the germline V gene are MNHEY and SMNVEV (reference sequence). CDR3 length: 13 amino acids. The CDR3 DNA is TGTGCCAGCAGTTGGGCCGGGGACTATGGCTACACCTTC. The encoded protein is CASSWAGDYGYTF.

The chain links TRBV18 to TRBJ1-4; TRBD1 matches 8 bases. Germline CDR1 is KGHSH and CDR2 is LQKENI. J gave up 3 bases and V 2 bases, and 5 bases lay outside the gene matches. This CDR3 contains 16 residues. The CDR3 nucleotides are TGTGCCAGCTCACCAGCCAGACAGGGGTCTAATGAAAAACTGTTTTTT. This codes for CASSPARQGSNEKLFF.

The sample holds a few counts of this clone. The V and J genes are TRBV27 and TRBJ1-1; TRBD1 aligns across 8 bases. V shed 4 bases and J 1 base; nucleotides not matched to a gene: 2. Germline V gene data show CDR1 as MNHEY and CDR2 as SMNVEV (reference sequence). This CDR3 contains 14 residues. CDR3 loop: CASSWGTGNTEAFF. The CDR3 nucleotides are TGTGCCAGCAGTTGGGGGACAGGGAACACTGAAGCTTTCTTT.

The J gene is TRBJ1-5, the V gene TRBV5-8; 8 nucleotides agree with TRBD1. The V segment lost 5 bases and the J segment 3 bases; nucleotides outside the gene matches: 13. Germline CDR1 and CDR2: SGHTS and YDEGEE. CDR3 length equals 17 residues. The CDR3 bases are TGTGCCAGCAGTTTACGACAGGGGACGTTTTTCAATCAGCCCCAGCATTTT. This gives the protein CASSLRQGTFFNQPQHF.

The CDR3 is CASSQNWGAGELFF. The CDR3 coding sequence is TGTGCCAGCAGCCAAAACTGGGGGGCCGGGGAGCTGTTTTTT. The rearrangement links TRBV11-2 to TRBJ2-2; a weak D match, TRBD2 (6 bases). The CDR3 is 14 amino acids. Trimming left V 5 bases short and J 6 bases short, with 13 bases between. Germline V gene data show CDR1 as SGHAT and CDR2 as FQNNGV.

The CDR3 loop reads CASSLTPDNEQFF. CDR3 nucleotides: TGCGCCAGCAGCTTGACACCCGACAATGAGCAGTTCTTC. The chain joins TRBV5-1 to TRBJ2-1, with D unclear. Germline lookup yields CDR1 SGHRS and CDR2 YFSETQ. The V end lost 1 base, the J end lost 5 bases, and 7 bases lay between the germline ends. The CDR3 is 13 amino acids.

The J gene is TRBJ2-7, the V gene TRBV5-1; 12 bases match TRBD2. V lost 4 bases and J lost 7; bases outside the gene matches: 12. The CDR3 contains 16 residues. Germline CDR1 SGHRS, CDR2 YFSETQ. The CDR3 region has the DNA TGCGCCAGCAGCGGGGGGGACACTAGCGGGAGGAAAGAGCAGTACTTC. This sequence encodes CASSGGDTSGRKEQYF.

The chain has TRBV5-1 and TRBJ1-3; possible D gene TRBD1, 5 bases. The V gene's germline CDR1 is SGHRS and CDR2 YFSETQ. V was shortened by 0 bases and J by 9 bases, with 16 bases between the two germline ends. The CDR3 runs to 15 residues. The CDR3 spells CASSLGTSFGGTIYF. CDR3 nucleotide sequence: TGCGCCAGCAGCTTGGGGACCTCCTTCGGGGGCACCATATATTTT.

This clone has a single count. For the CDR3, the DNA is TGTGCCAGCAGTACCGGGACAGACTTTAGGTCAGATACGCAGTATTTT. Its protein product is CASSTGTDFRSDTQYF. The chain carries TRBV28 and TRBJ2-3; 7 bases fit TRBD1. The CDR3 is 16 amino acids. V trimming: 5 bases; J trimming: 4 bases; junction bases outside the gene matches: 12. CDR1 is MDHEN and CDR2 is SYDVKM in the germline V gene.

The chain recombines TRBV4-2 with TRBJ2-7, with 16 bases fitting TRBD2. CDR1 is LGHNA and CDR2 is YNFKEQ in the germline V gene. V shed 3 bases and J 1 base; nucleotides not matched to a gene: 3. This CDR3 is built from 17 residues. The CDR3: CASSQGTSGGVSYEQYF. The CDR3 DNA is TGTGCCAGCAGCCAGGGGACTAGCGGGGGGGTATCCTACGAGCAGTACTTC.

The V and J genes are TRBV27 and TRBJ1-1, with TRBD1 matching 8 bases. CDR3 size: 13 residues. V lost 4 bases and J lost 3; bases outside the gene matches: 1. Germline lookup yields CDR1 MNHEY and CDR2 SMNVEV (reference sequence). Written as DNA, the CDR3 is TGTGCCAGCAGTTCACAGGGGGACACTGAAGCTTTCTTT. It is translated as CASSSQGDTEAFF.

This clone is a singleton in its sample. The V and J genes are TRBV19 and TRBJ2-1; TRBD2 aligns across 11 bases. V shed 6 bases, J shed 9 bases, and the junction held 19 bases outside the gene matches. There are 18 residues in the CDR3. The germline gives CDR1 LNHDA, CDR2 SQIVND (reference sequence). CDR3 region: CASSTPLPLAGGQGEQFF. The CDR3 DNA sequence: TGTGCCAGTAGCACTCCTCTTCCTTTAGCGGGAGGGCAGGGTGAGCAGTTCTTC.

Here the CDR3 DNA reads TGTGCCAGCAGCTTGAGGCTGAACAGGGGAGATGGCTACACCTTC. As protein: CASSLRLNRGDGYTF. V and J are TRBV7-6 and TRBJ1-2; the match to TRBD1 covers 7 bases. CDR3 length equals 15 residues. Trimming took 3 bases from V and 6 from J; bases not matched to a gene: 10. Germline-derived CDR1 and CDR2 are SGHVS and FNYEAQ. The whole variable domain, filled in from reference TRBV7-6 and TRBJ1-2, reads GAGVSQSPRYKVTKRGQDVALRCDPISGHVSLYWYRQALGQGPEFLTYFNYEAQQDKSGLPNDRFSAERPEGSISTLTIQRTEQRDSAMYRCASSLRLNRGDGYTFGSGTRLTVV.

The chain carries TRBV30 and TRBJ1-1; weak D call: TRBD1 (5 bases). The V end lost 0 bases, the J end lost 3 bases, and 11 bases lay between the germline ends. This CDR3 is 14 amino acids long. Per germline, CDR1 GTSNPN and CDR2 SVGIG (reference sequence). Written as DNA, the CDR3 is TGTGCCTGGAGTGTAGTTCTAGGGGACACTGAAGCTTTCTTT. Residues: CAWSVVLGDTEAFF.

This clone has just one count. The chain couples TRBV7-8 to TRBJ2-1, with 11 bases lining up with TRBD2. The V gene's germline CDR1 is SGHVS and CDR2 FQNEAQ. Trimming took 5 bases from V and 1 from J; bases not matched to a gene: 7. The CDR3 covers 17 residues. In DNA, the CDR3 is TGTGCCAGCAGCCACCTACTAGCGGGAGTTTCCTACAATGAGCAGTTCTTC. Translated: CASSHLLAGVSYNEQFF. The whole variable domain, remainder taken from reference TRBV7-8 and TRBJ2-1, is GAGVSQSPRYKVAKRGQDVALRCDPISGHVSLFWYQQALGQGPEFLTYFQNEAQLDKSGLPSDRFFAERPEGSVSTLKIQRTQQEDSAVYLCASSHLLAGVSYNEQFFGPGTRLTVL.

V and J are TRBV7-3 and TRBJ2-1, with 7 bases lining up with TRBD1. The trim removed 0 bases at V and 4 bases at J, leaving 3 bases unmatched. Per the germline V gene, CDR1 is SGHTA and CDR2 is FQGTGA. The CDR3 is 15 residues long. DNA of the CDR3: TGTGCCAGCAGCTTAACGGCACAGGGGTACAATGAGCAGTTCTTC. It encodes CASSLTAQGYNEQFF.

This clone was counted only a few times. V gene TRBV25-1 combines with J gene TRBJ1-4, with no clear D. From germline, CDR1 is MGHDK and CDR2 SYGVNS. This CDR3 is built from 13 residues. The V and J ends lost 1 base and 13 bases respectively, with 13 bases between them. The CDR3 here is CASSESPRGGLFF. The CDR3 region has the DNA TGTGCCAGCAGTGAATCCCCGCGAGGTGGACTGTTTTTT.

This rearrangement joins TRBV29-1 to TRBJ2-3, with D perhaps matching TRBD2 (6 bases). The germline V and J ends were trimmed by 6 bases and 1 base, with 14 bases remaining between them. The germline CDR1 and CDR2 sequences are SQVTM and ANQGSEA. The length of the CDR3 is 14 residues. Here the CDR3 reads CSVTLALGTDTQYF. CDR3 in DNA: TGCAGCGTCACCCTAGCGTTGGGCACAGATACGCAGTATTTT.